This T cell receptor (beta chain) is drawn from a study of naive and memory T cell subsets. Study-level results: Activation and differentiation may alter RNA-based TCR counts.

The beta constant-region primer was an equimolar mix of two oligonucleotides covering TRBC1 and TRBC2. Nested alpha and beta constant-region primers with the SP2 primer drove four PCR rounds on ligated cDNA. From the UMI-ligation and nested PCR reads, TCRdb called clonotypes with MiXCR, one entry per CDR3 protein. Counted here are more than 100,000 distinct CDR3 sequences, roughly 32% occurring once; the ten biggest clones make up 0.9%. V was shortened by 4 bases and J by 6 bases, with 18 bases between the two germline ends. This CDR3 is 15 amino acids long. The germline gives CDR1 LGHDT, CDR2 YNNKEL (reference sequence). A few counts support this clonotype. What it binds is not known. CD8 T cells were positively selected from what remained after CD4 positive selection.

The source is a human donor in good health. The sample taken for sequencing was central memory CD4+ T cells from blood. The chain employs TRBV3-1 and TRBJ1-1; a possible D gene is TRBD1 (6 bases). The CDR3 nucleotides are TGTGCCAGCAGCCCCAGAATCAGGGGAATGGCTGAAGCTTTCTTT. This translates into CASSPRIRGMAEAFF.